The 21 T cell receptor beta chains given below trace back to one sample, sequenced in a study of T cells in Graves' hyperthyroidism and ophthalmopathy. RNA transcripts yielded amplified TCR beta CDR3 regions. A first-round RT-PCR of the TCR CDR3 used the HTBI primer set. TCRdb reprocessed the multiplex PCR reads via MiXCR and lists one record per CDR3 protein. The sample carries around 700,000 distinct CDR3 sequences, just over 35% recorded once. Sequenced: blood. Receptors originate from a woman between 35 and 50 years old with Graves' hyperthyroidism.

This clonotype was counted between two and nine times. The V call is TRBV4-3, the J call TRBJ1-2; no reliable D call. The V gene lost 3 bases and the J gene lost 0 bases, with 8 bases spanning the gap. CDR3 length: 14 amino acids. Germline-derived CDR1 and CDR2 are LGHNA and YSLEER. CDR3 protein: CASSQEPANYGYTF. As DNA, the CDR3 is TGCGCCAGCAGCCAGGAGCCTGCTAACTATGGCTACACCTTC.

This clonotype came up many times. CDR3 sequence: CASSLRGDGSPLHF. Here the CDR3 DNA reads TGTGCCAGCAGCTTGAGGGGGGACGGGTCACCCCTCCACTTT. The chain uses TRBV5-4 and TRBJ1-6; a weak D match, TRBD1 (6 bases). V lost 1 base and J 10 bases, leaving 12 bases between the germline ends. Germline V gives CDR1 SGHNT, CDR2 YYREEE (reference sequence). The length of the CDR3 is 14 residues.

This clonotype has ten or more counts. The chain links TRBV20-1 to TRBJ1-2; D is uncertain. Deletions cut 5 bases from V and 5 bases from J, with 15 bases between. The CDR3 runs 13 residues. Germline lookup yields CDR1 DFQATT and CDR2 SNEGSKA (reference sequence). CDR3 protein: CSALSGPWYGYTF. The CDR3 DNA sequence: TGCAGTGCTCTCTCAGGTCCCTGGTATGGCTACACCTTC.

This chain uses TRBV20-1 with TRBJ2-5; D is possibly TRBD1 or TRBD2 (5 bases each). The CDR3 contains 13 residues. The V gene lost 8 bases and the J gene lost 1 base, with 14 bases spanning the gap. From germline, CDR1 is DFQATT and CDR2 SNEGSKA (reference sequence). The chain's CDR3 is CSPTGRRQETQYF. In nucleotides, the CDR3 is TGCAGTCCAACGGGACGCCGCCAAGAGACCCAGTACTTC.

As to this clonotype: Since a much larger clone is just one base distant, this may be a read error. CDR3 DNA sequence: TGTGCCAGCAGTCTTCGACGGACCAAGGGCCAAGAGACCCAGTACTTC. Translated, it gives CASSLRRTKGQETQYF. The rearrangement joins TRBV12-3 or TRBV12-4 to TRBJ2-5; D ambiguous. Trimming stripped 5 bases from V and 1 base from J, with 17 bases between. This CDR3 region has 16 residues.

The chain uses TRBV7-3 and TRBJ2-7, with D tentatively TRBD1 (6 bases). Deletions cut 4 bases from V and 6 bases from J, with 16 bases between. The CDR3 covers 14 residues. Germline V gene data show CDR1 as SGHTA and CDR2 as FQGTGA. The CDR3 DNA sequence: TGTGCCAGCAGCTCACAGGGTGACCTCTCCGAGCAGTACTTC. This sequence encodes CASSSQGDLSEQYF.

V is TRBV19 and J is TRBJ2-7; D possibly uses TRBD1 or TRBD2 (5 bases each). The germline V gene encodes CDR1 LNHDA and CDR2 SQIVND (reference sequence). CDR3 size: 14 residues. The germline V and J ends were trimmed by 11 bases and 5 bases, with 22 bases remaining between them. CDR3 amino acids: CAWSVLGDGNEQYF. As DNA, the CDR3 is TGTGCCTGGAGTGTATTGGGGGACGGAAACGAGCAGTACTTC. The complete variable domain, with remaining parts taken from reference TRBV19 and TRBJ2-7, reads DGGITQSPKYLFRKEGQNVTLSCEQNLNHDAMYWYRQDPGQGLRLIYYSQIVNDFQKGDIAEGYSVSREKKESFPLTVTSAQKNPTAFYLCAWSVLGDGNEQYFGPGTRLTVT.

J is TRBJ2-3 and V is TRBV24-1; D ambiguous. The V gene lost 5 bases and the J gene lost 1 base, with 3 bases spanning the gap. CDR3 length equals 12 residues. The germline gives CDR1 KGHDR, CDR2 SFDVKD. The CDR3 here is CATSGGTDTQYF. The CDR3, as DNA: TGTGCCACCAGTGGGGGCACAGATACGCAGTATTTT.

V usage is TRBV7-8 and J usage is TRBJ1-2; TRBD1 might be the D (5 bases). Germline V lookup: CDR1 SGHVS, CDR2 FQNEAQ. The germline V and J ends were trimmed by 6 bases and 0 bases, with 14 bases remaining between them. This CDR3 comprises 15 residues. CDR3 amino acids: CASRTRAGANYGYTF. DNA for the CDR3: TGTGCCAGCAGGACAAGAGCGGGGGCTAACTATGGCTACACCTTC.

This clonotype has a count of ten or more. The V and J genes are TRBV10-3 and TRBJ1-2; D gene ambiguous. There are 11 residues in the CDR3. Germline assignment: CDR1 ENHRY and CDR2 SYGVKD. The ends were cut back, 5 bases at V and 5 bases at J, with 6 bases in the middle. The CDR3 DNA follows: TGTGCCATCAGTACCCTTTATGGCTACACCTTC. This sequence encodes CAISTLYGYTF.

This clonotype was seen only a few times. This chain joins TRBV7-8 and TRBJ1-2; no definite D call. The CDR3 covers 13 residues. Trimming shortened V by 3 bases and J by 6 bases, and 11 bases separated the two germline ends. The germline V gene has CDR1 SGHVS and CDR2 FQNEAQ. The CDR3 spells CASSLGQSDGYTF. The CDR3 DNA reads as TGTGCCAGCAGCTTGGGTCAGTCCGATGGCTACACCTTC.

This clonotype was seen ten or more times. The J gene is TRBJ2-5, the V gene TRBV24-1; D is possibly TRBD1 (5 bases). V lost 4 bases to trimming and J lost 5 bases, with 13 bases between them. This CDR3 region has 14 residues. Germline values: CDR1 KGHDR, CDR2 SFDVKD. CDR3 protein: CATSESGRQETQYF. Here the CDR3 DNA reads TGTGCCACCAGTGAATCAGGGCGGCAGGAGACCCAGTACTTC.

CDR3 bases: TGTGCCAGTAGTGCCCGAGGGGGGACAGGAAACACCATATATTTT. Residues: CASSARGGTGNTIYF. The chain carries TRBV19 and TRBJ1-3; TRBD1 might be the D (6 bases). CDR1 and CDR2 (germline): LNHDA, SQIVND (reference sequence). This CDR3 contains 15 residues. The germline V and J ends were trimmed by 5 bases and 4 bases, with 15 bases remaining between them.

The V and J genes are TRBV11-2 and TRBJ2-7; no reliable D call. Germline CDR1 and CDR2: SGHAT and FQNNGV. The CDR3 has 15 residues. V lost 5 bases to trimming and J lost 3 bases, with 17 bases between them. The CDR3 loop reads CASSPRYDLGYEQYF. For the CDR3, the DNA is TGTGCCAGCAGCCCTCGCTACGATCTAGGCTACGAGCAGTACTTC.

The chain employs TRBV5-1 and TRBJ1-2, with 10 nucleotides matching TRBD1. Germline V gene sequence: CDR1 SGHRS, CDR2 YFSETQ. The length of the CDR3 is 17 residues. V was clipped by 3 bases and J by 4 bases; unmatched bases: 12. The CDR3: CASSWTGGRSVGYGYTF. CDR3 DNA sequence: TGCGCCAGCAGCTGGACAGGGGGACGCTCGGTTGGCTATGGCTACACCTTC.

This chain links TRBV6-6 with TRBJ1-2, with D perhaps TRBD1 (5 bases). CDR1 and CDR2 (germline): MNHNY, SVGAGI (reference sequence). This CDR3 spans 16 amino acids. Trimming shortened V by 2 bases and J by 0 bases, and 13 bases separated the two germline ends. CDR3 bases: TGTGCCAGCAGTTACCCCCGGGGCAGTACTAACTATGGCTACACCTTC. Its translation is CASSYPRGSTNYGYTF.

This clonotype appeared many times. The chain combines TRBV7-2 with TRBJ1-1; a weak D match, TRBD1 (6 bases). The CDR3 loop spans 14 amino acids. V was pared by 7 bases and J by 0 bases, with 12 bases between. The germline V gene has CDR1 SGHTA and CDR2 FQGNSA. The CDR3 DNA sequence: TGTGCCAGCATTGGGGGGGCAATGAACACTGAAGCTTTCTTT. It yields the protein CASIGGAMNTEAFF. Full variable domain (remainder filled in from reference TRBV7-2 and TRBJ1-1): GAGVSQSPSNKVTEKGKDVELRCDPISGHTALYWYRQSLGQGLEFLIYFQGNSAPDKSGLPSDRFSAERTGGSVSTLTIQRTQQEDSAVYLCASIGGAMNTEAFFGQGTRLTVV.

The rearrangement joins TRBV25-1 to TRBJ1-4, with TRBD1 matching over 9 bases. This CDR3 has 16 amino acids. J gave up 3 bases and V 5 bases, and 7 bases lay outside the gene matches. Looked up from germline, CDR1 is MGHDK and CDR2 is SYGVNS. The CDR3 DNA follows: TGTGCCAGCAGTATCGGGGGACAGGGCTCTAATGAAAAACTGTTTTTT. Translating gives CASSIGGQGSNEKLFF.

Comments on this clonotype: Mismatch with germline at one junction end may stem from a read error. The CDR3 DNA is TGCGCCAGCAGCCCCCTCGGACAGGGGAATGAAAAACTGTTTTTT. Translating gives CASSPLGQGNEKLFF. This sequence joins TRBV7-2 and TRBJ1-4, with TRBD1 matching 9 bases. This CDR3 region has 15 residues. Germline loops: CDR1 SGHTA, CDR2 FQGNSA.

This clonotype has ten or more counts. The rearrangement links TRBV7-3 to TRBJ2-7; 7 nucleotides agree with TRBD2. Germline CDR1 SGHTA, CDR2 FQGTGA. The V gene end was trimmed by 6 bases and the J gene end by 2 bases; junction bases not matched to a gene: 7. The CDR3 sequence is 14 residues long. CDR3: CASRETSGTYEQYF. In nucleotides, the CDR3 is TGTGCCAGCAGGGAGACGAGCGGGACCTACGAGCAGTACTTC.

Worth noting for this clonotype: The junction differs from germline at one of its ends, possibly a read error. The chain combines TRBV15 with TRBJ2-2, with D possibly TRBD1 on 5 matching bases. Germline values: CDR1 LNHNV, CDR2 YYDKDF (reference sequence). This CDR3 region has 12 residues. The CDR3 nucleotides read TGTGCCACCAGCAGGGACACAGGGGAGCTGTTTTTT. Residues: CATSRDTGELFF.